Presented here are 28 T cell receptor beta chains from one specimen sequenced in a study of OX40 agonist ivuxolimab in advanced cancers. Produced via immunoSEQ multiplex PCR; TCRdb's table is partial and in-frame only. The table has just over 80,000 clones, roughly 84% seen once. The sequenced sample was CD4+ or CD8+ T cells sorted from blood, obtained in a trial of the OX40 agonist ivuxolimab. The receptors were gathered from an adult with an advanced solid tumor such as melanoma, head and neck, liver or kidney cancer.

This clone was observed once. The chain links TRBV7-6 to TRBJ2-7, with D perhaps matching TRBD1 or TRBD2 (5 bases each). This CDR3 has 13 amino acids. V lost 5 bases and J 9 bases, leaving 17 bases between the germline ends. Germline assignment: CDR1 SGHVS and CDR2 FNYEAQ. The CDR3 nucleotides are TGTGCCAGCAGCGCCTACGCAGGGACCCCGCAGTACGTC. Protein sequence: CASSAYAGTPQYV.

CDR3 sequence: CAIQRGDNTEAFF. The CDR3 coding sequence is TGTGCCATCCAGCGGGGCGACAACACTGAAGCTTTCTTT. The rearrangement joins TRBV10-3 to TRBJ1-1, with D possibly matching TRBD1 (5 bases). This CDR3 region has 13 residues. V lost 8 bases and J lost 2, with 12 bases in between. The V gene's germline CDR1 is ENHRY and CDR2 SYGVKD.

The chain carries TRBV5-1 and TRBJ1-1, with TRBD1 as a possible D gene (5 bases). The germline V gene has CDR1 SGHRS and CDR2 YFSETQ. The CDR3 spans 12 residues. The ends were cut back, 1 base at V and 10 bases at J, with 11 bases in the middle. The CDR3 DNA follows: TGCGCCAGCAGCTTGACCTCCGGGGGAGCTTTCTTT. Translation: CASSLTSGGAFF.

CDR3 in DNA: TGTGCCAGCAGTTTAACGTTTGGGACAAGTAATCAGCCCCAGCATTTT. Its protein is CASSLTFGTSNQPQHF. The chain joins TRBV28 to TRBJ1-5; tentatively, D is TRBD1 (6 bases). Germline V lookup: CDR1 MDHEN, CDR2 SYDVKM. Between the trimmed V and J ends, which lost 2 bases and 4 bases, there was a span of 15 bases. The CDR3 consists of 16 residues.

The rearrangement links TRBV7-8 to TRBJ1-1, with D uncertain. CDR1 SGHVS and CDR2 FQNEAQ come from the germline V gene. The CDR3 is 16 residues long. V shed 3 bases and J shed 3 bases, with 17 bases lying between them. The DNA for the CDR3 is TGTGCCAGCAGCTTTAAGGTCCGGTGGGGTCACACTGAAGCTTTCTTT. This codes for CASSFKVRWGHTEAFF.

The CDR3 DNA follows: TGTGCCAGCAGCGCCGGGACAGGGGGGACTAATGAAAAACTGTTTTTT. Translating it yields CASSAGTGGTNEKLFF. This rearrangement joins TRBV2 to TRBJ1-4; 11 nucleotides line up with TRBD1. The germline V gene encodes CDR1 SNHLY and CDR2 FYNNEI. The CDR3 is made up of 16 amino acids. V shed 6 bases and J 2 bases; nucleotides not matched to a gene: 5. The whole variable domain, filled in from reference TRBV2 and TRBJ1-4, reads EPEVTQTPSHQVTQMGQEVILRCVPISNHLYFYWYRQILGQKVEFLVSFYNNEISEKSEIFDDQFSVERPDGSNFTLKIRSTKLEDSAMYFCASSAGTGGTNEKLFFGSGTQLSVL.

The chain combines TRBV11-3 with TRBJ1-1; D is unresolved. Germline V gives CDR1 SGHNT, CDR2 YENEEA. There are 17 residues in the CDR3. The germline V and J ends were trimmed by 4 bases and 7 bases, with 25 bases remaining between them. The CDR3 sequence is CASSSLSDLGHGLEAFF. The DNA for the CDR3 is TGTGCCAGCAGCTCTCTATCGGACTTGGGCCATGGCCTTGAAGCTTTCTTT.

CDR3 region: CASSVGPLGNQPQHF. The CDR3 DNA reads TGTGCCAGCAGCGTAGGACCTCTTGGGAATCAGCCCCAGCATTTT. The chain links TRBV9 to TRBJ1-5; D not resolved. There are 15 residues in the CDR3. Germline CDR1 reads SGDLS; CDR2 reads YYNGEE. Trimming took off 0 bases at V and 4 bases at J, with 11 bases between the two ends.

This chain joins TRBV19 and TRBJ2-7; D possibly uses TRBD1 or TRBD2 (5 bases each). The CDR3 covers 14 residues. Germline-derived CDR1 and CDR2 are LNHDA and SQIVND (reference sequence). The V and J ends lost 4 bases and 3 bases respectively, with 13 bases between them. The CDR3 DNA follows: TGTGCCAGTAGTAGTGGGGGAGCAAGCTACGAGCAGTACTTC. Translating gives CASSSGGASYEQYF.

This rearrangement joins TRBV5-1 to TRBJ1-2; no reliable D call. The length of the CDR3 is 14 residues. V shed 7 bases and J shed 0 bases, with 13 bases lying between them. In germline, CDR1 is SGHRS, CDR2 YFSETQ. The CDR3 loop reads CASAPGEANYGYTF. The CDR3 region has the DNA TGCGCCAGCGCCCCCGGGGAGGCTAACTATGGCTACACCTTC. The entire variable domain, with the rest obtained from reference TRBV5-1 and TRBJ1-2, is as follows: KAGVTQTPRYLIKTRGQQVTLSCSPISGHRSVSWYQQTPGQGLQFLFEYFSETQRNKGNFPGRFSGRQFSNSRSEMNVSTLELGDSALYLCASAPGEANYGYTFGSGTRLTVV.

This clone has just one count. This chain uses TRBV29-1 with TRBJ2-3; the match to TRBD2 covers 10 bases. Losses at the gene ends were 7 bases for V and 0 bases for J; bases not matched to a gene: 7. Germline V gene sequence: CDR1 SQVTM, CDR2 ANQGSEA. The CDR3 is made up of 15 amino acids. The CDR3 reads CSAGTSGASTDTQYF. CDR3 DNA: TGCAGCGCCGGAACTAGCGGGGCTAGCACAGATACGCAGTATTTT.

V gene TRBV18 combines with J gene TRBJ1-2, with D hard to call. The germline V and J ends were trimmed by 3 bases and 4 bases, with 12 bases remaining between them. The CDR3 contains 14 residues. Germline V gene data show CDR1 as KGHSH and CDR2 as LQKENI. CDR3 loop: CASSPSLGGYGYTF. DNA of the CDR3: TGTGCCAGCTCACCCAGTTTGGGAGGCTATGGCTACACCTTC.

This clone has just one count. The chain combines TRBV13 with TRBJ1-1, with no clear D. CDR1 is PRHDT and CDR2 is FYEKMQ in the germline V gene (reference sequence). Between the trimmed V and J ends, which lost 0 bases and 0 bases, there was a span of 8 bases. The CDR3 spans 15 residues. Here the CDR3 DNA reads TGTGCCAGCAGCTTAGGAGGTCGGCTGAACACTGAAGCTTTCTTT. Its protein is CASSLGGRLNTEAFF.

This chain uses TRBV28 with TRBJ1-2; D unresolved. V gave up 6 bases and J gave up 2 bases, with 10 bases separating them. Germline values: CDR1 MDHEN, CDR2 SYDVKM. This CDR3 has 13 amino acids. The CDR3 sequence: CASSGARNYGYTF. The DNA for the CDR3 is TGTGCCAGCAGCGGAGCTCGGAACTATGGCTACACCTTC.

The chain has TRBV7-2 and TRBJ2-1, with D tentatively TRBD2 (5 bases). CDR1 is SGHTA, CDR2 FQGNSA, per germline. CDR3 size: 13 residues. V gave up 0 bases and J gave up 9 bases, with 9 bases separating them. Written as DNA, the CDR3 is TGTGCCAGCAGCTTAGCCCGCCGGGGTGAGCAGTTCTTC. It codes for CASSLARRGEQFF.

The rearrangement uses TRBV7-6 and TRBJ1-3; D may be TRBD1 (5 bases). The germline CDR1 and CDR2 sequences are SGHVS and FNYEAQ. This CDR3 contains 15 residues. The V end was cut by 0 bases, the J end by 3 bases, with 9 bases between. CDR3 in amino acids: CASSLAQGNGNTIYF. CDR3 nucleotide sequence: TGTGCCAGCAGCTTAGCGCAGGGTAATGGAAACACCATATATTTT.

The rearrangement joins TRBV6-1 to TRBJ1-2, with TRBD1 as a possible D gene (5 bases). Germline CDR1 and CDR2: MNHNS and SASEGT. The CDR3 consists of 15 residues. Trimming removed 0 bases at V and 2 bases at J, with 10 bases between. Written as DNA, the CDR3 is TGTGCCAGCAGTGAAGCGGCCGGGGGGAACTATGGCTACACCTTC. This gives the protein CASSEAAGGNYGYTF.

The genes are TRBV6-5 and TRBJ2-1; D remains unclear. The germline V gene has CDR1 MNHEY and CDR2 SVGAGI. V lost 2 bases and J lost 2, with 4 bases in between. This CDR3 spans 13 amino acids. The CDR3 sequence is CASSYEAYNEQFF. CDR3 sequence (DNA): TGTGCCAGCAGTTACGAGGCCTACAATGAGCAGTTCTTC.

This chain uses TRBV19 with TRBJ2-2; 8 positions agree with TRBD1. Trimming at V came to 1 base and at J to 4 bases, leaving 2 bases not matched to a gene. Germline CDR1 LNHDA, CDR2 SQIVND (reference sequence). The CDR3 consists of 15 residues. CDR3 DNA: TGTGCCAGTAGTATAGTAACAGGGGGCACCGGGGAGCTGTTTTTT. It encodes CASSIVTGGTGELFF.

The CDR3: CASSQMVAGELFF. The CDR3 bases are TGCGCCAGCAGCCAAATGGTGGCCGGGGAGCTGTTTTTT. The chain couples TRBV4-1 to TRBJ2-2; D call uncertain. Between the trimmed V and J ends, which lost 2 bases and 6 bases, there was a span of 7 bases. The CDR3 has 13 amino acids. Germline loops: CDR1 MGHRA, CDR2 YSYEKL.

J is TRBJ1-2 and V is TRBV18; D is possibly TRBD1 (5 bases). The CDR3 consists of 17 residues. Germline CDR1 KGHSH, CDR2 LQKENI. The germline V and J ends were trimmed by 3 bases and 6 bases, with 23 bases remaining between them. CDR3 coding DNA: TGTGCCAGCTCACCCTTCGGGACTAGCGCGCAGTGGGATGGCTACACCTTC. It specifies CASSPFGTSAQWDGYTF.

The gene calls are TRBV6-6 and TRBJ1-3, with D perhaps TRBD1 (6 bases). Germline assignment: CDR1 MNHNY and CDR2 SVGAGI (reference sequence). Trimming left V 4 bases short and J 4 bases short, with 17 bases between. This CDR3 is 16 amino acids long. The CDR3 sequence is CASSSTQGRKGNTIYF. The CDR3 DNA follows: TGTGCCAGCAGTTCGACTCAGGGGCGAAAGGGAAACACCATATATTTT.

This clone appeared once. The rearrangement joins TRBV7-8 to TRBJ2-6; TRBD1 matches 8 bases. Germline V gene sequence: CDR1 SGHVS, CDR2 FQNEAQ. V gave up 6 bases and J gave up 0 bases; unmatched junction bases: 10. The CDR3 consists of 18 residues. The CDR3: CASRVTGVHLSGANVLTF. The DNA of the CDR3 is TGTGCCAGCAGGGTGACAGGGGTGCATCTCTCTGGGGCCAACGTCCTGACTTTC.

The rearrangement links TRBV6-1 to TRBJ1-2; D remains unclear. Germline V gene lookup returns CDR1 MNHNS and CDR2 SASEGT. Trimming stripped 6 bases from V and 8 bases from J, with 13 bases between. This CDR3 has 12 residues. Here the CDR3 reads CASSFDIRGYTF. The CDR3 DNA reads as TGTGCCAGCAGCTTCGACATCCGCGGCTACACCTTC.

The rearrangement uses TRBV15 and TRBJ2-2, with 12 bases aligning to TRBD2. Unmatched junction bases numbered 13, after V lost 7 bases and J lost 4 bases. The germline V gene encodes CDR1 LNHNV and CDR2 YYDKDF (reference sequence). The CDR3 is 18 residues long. The CDR3 coding sequence is TGTGCCACCACGCGCGGGGCTAGCGGGAGGGCCCTCACCGGGGAGCTGTTTTTT. Amino acids: CATTRGASGRALTGELFF.

DNA of the CDR3: TGCGCCAGCAGCCAATCCCCTCAGCCCCGGGGGGACACTGAAGCTTTCTTT. Translated: CASSQSPQPRGDTEAFF. The V call is TRBV4-1, the J call TRBJ1-1, with a possible D match to TRBD1 (5 bases). The CDR3 is made up of 17 amino acids. V was trimmed by 2 bases and J by 3 bases, leaving 19 bases between them. CDR1 is MGHRA and CDR2 is YSYEKL in the germline V gene.

This CDR3 reads CASSHLGLAGGPILNEQFF. As DNA, the CDR3 is TGCGCCAGCAGCCATCTCGGACTAGCGGGAGGGCCAATTTTAAATGAGCAGTTCTTC. The chain joins TRBV4-1 to TRBJ2-1, with TRBD2 matching over 15 bases. CDR1 MGHRA and CDR2 YSYEKL come from the germline V gene. The CDR3 has 19 residues. V shed 3 bases, J shed 7 bases, and the junction held 13 bases outside the gene matches.

The chain combines TRBV21-1 with TRBJ2-4. TRBV21-1 is tagged as a pseudogene. This CDR3 has 17 residues. CDR3 DNA: TGTGCCAGCAGCAAAGCACCAAAACCGTCAGCCAAAAACATTCAGTACTTC. Its translation: CASSKAPKPSAKNIQYF.